This entry features one TCR beta chain sequence. The same CDR3 also results from other DNA sequences found in this sample. Original handling: How many nucleated cells were present was estimated from reference gene primer amplification. Repertoires were generated with immunoSEQ multiplex PCR, while TCRdb's copy carries only in-frame clones and drops some. V, J and clone size were drawn from that table, and D and trimming were deduced from the DNA. The data show about 90,000 clones, 75% to 90% seen once. The sample belongs to a study of blood T cell repertoires in COVID-19. At the level of the study: Italy, Spain and the United States were the sources of the convalescent and acute COVID-19 samples. In each case, the material was cDNA or gDNA derived from T cells, B-cell-depleted T cells, or PBMCs.

This CDR3 spans 11 amino acids. Trimming shortened V by 4 bases and J by 3 bases, and 7 bases separated the two germline ends. Germline values: CDR1 SQVTM, CDR2 ANQGSEA. This clonotype was obtained from a human donor in a cohort sampled during active COVID-19. The rearrangement links TRBV29-1 to TRBJ2-7; D not resolved. Material for sequencing was peripheral blood. The DNA of the CDR3 is TGCAGCGTTGGTGGCTTCTACGAGCAGTACTTC. Translated, it gives CSVGGFYEQYF.